These 17 T cell receptor beta chains originate from one sample sequenced in a study of quantifying T cell responses using KT2 cells (dated by TCRdb to 2016 to 2017). Broadly, across the study: RNA was DNase-treated and reverse transcribed with TCR alpha and beta constant-region primers, mostly using SuperScript III.

To prepare the library, UMI-ligation and nested PCR was applied. These reads were obtained on an Illumina MiSeq. Using T4 RNA ligase 1, a single-stranded oligonucleotide bearing the Illumina SP2 sequence plus a UMI was ligated onto the 3' end of the cDNA. PCR1 was run for 4 cycles (98 degrees C for 15 s, 69 degrees C for 30 s, 72 degrees C for 40 s), and an equimolar mix of RC1.1 and RC1.2, covering TRBC1 and TRBC2, was used as the beta primer. TCRdb handled the public reads itself, with Q25 trimming in fastp and clone calling in MiXCR, and kept productive beta chains. Each record represents a unique CDR3 protein, reported with the most common genes and DNA among its rows. Present in this sample are tens of thousands of distinct CDR3 sequences, 9.5% to 13% of which were seen just once. Over 9.5% of the sample rests with the top ten. Sequenced: PBMCs spiked with cells of the T cell clone KT2. These receptors all stem from a human donor.

This clonotype was found a few times. This chain connects TRBV2 to TRBJ2-2; D could derive from TRBD1 or TRBD2 (5 bases each). There are 14 residues in the CDR3. CDR1 and CDR2 from the germline V gene are SNHLY and FYNNEI. V was cut by 4 bases and J by 4 bases, with 10 bases left in between. The CDR3 bases are TGTGCCAGCAGTGTAGAGGGGAGCACCGGGGAGCTGTTTTTT. This gives the protein CASSVEGSTGELFF.

The V and J genes are TRBV21-1 and TRBJ1-2. TRBV21-1 is a listed pseudogene. This CDR3 is 14 amino acids long. CDR3 amino acids: CASSGGSSERGYAF. CDR3 sequence (DNA): TGTGCCAGCAGCGGAGGATCTTCCGAGAGGGGCTACGCCTTC.

This clonotype was seen a few times. This sequence joins TRBV12-3 or TRBV12-4 and TRBJ2-3; D might be TRBD1 (6 bases). This CDR3 has 13 amino acids. V was cut by 5 bases and J by 4 bases, with 10 bases left in between. The CDR3 loop reads CASSLDRSDTQYF. The CDR3, as DNA: TGTGCCAGCAGTCTCGACAGGTCAGATACGCAGTATTTT.

As concerns this clonotype: A much more abundant neighbour one base away suggests this may be a read error. The V and J genes are TRBV10-2 and TRBJ2-2; TRBD2 matches 9 bases. Germline values: CDR1 WSHSY, CDR2 SAAADI. This CDR3 is built from 14 residues. V shed 7 bases, J shed 6 bases, and the junction held 6 bases outside the gene matches. CDR3 residues: CASIAGASPGELFF. For the CDR3, the DNA is TGCGCCAGCATAGCGGGGGCCTCCCCCGGGGAGCTGTTTTTT.

Only a few counts were recorded for this clonotype. V is TRBV6-6 and J is TRBJ1-1, with D possibly TRBD1 on 6 matching bases. The ends were cut back, 4 bases at V and 4 bases at J, with 16 bases in the middle. The CDR3 runs to 15 residues. CDR1 and CDR2 from the germline V gene are MNHNY and SVGAGI (reference sequence). CDR3 residues: CASSWDFSRGTEAFF. The CDR3, as DNA: TGTGCCAGCAGTTGGGACTTCAGCAGGGGCACTGAAGCTTTCTTT.

The chain carries TRBV6-1 and TRBJ2-3, with TRBD2 matching 8 bases. The CDR3 covers 16 residues. CDR1 is MNHNS and CDR2 is SASEGT in the germline V gene. V was pared by 6 bases and J by 4 bases, with 12 bases of the junction left unmatched. The CDR3 DNA sequence: TGTGCCAGCAGAAACTTGGGGGTAGCGGGGTCAGATACGCAGTATTTT. Amino acids: CASRNLGVAGSDTQYF.

V usage is TRBV5-4 and J usage is TRBJ2-1, with 7 nucleotides matching TRBD2. V shed 3 bases, J shed 9 bases, and the junction held 15 bases outside the gene matches. CDR1 is SGHNT and CDR2 is YYREEE in the germline V gene (reference sequence). The CDR3 has 16 amino acids. CDR3: CASSSLGAGLGGEQFF. CDR3 nucleotides: TGTGCCAGCAGCTCCTTAGGTGCTGGACTAGGCGGTGAGCAGTTCTTC.

This clonotype was observed a few times. The chain employs TRBV12-5 and TRBJ2-7, with 16 bases matching TRBD2. V shed 5 bases and J 1 base; nucleotides not matched to a gene: 14. The CDR3 extends over 20 amino acids. CDR1 LGHNT and CDR2 FRNRAP come from the germline V gene. The CDR3 loop is CASGQKGTSGRALLSYEQYF. The DNA of the CDR3 is TGTGCTAGTGGTCAAAAAGGGACTAGCGGGAGGGCCCTCCTATCCTACGAGCAGTACTTC. The whole variable domain, filled in from reference TRBV12-5 and TRBJ2-7, reads DARVTQTPRHKVTEMGQEVTMRCQPILGHNTVFWYRQTMMQGLELLAYFRNRAPLDDSGMPKDRFSAEMPDATLATLKIQPSEPRDSAVYFCASGQKGTSGRALLSYEQYFGPGTRLTVT.

This clonotype was observed a handful of times. V gene TRBV6-6 combines with J gene TRBJ1-1; tentative D call: TRBD1 (5 bases). Trimming shortened V by 2 bases and J by 7 bases, and 11 bases separated the two germline ends. CDR1 MNHNY and CDR2 SVGAGI come from the germline V gene (reference sequence). This CDR3 is 13 amino acids long. CDR3 in amino acids: CASSYQGRNEAFF. In DNA, the CDR3 is TGTGCCAGCAGTTACCAGGGAAGGAATGAAGCTTTCTTT.

CDR3 sequence (DNA): TGCAGCGTCGGGACAGGGGATAATGAAAAACTGTTTTTT. Its translation: CSVGTGDNEKLFF. The chain is built from TRBV29-1 and TRBJ1-4, with 10 bases lining up with TRBD1. Trimming removed 6 bases from V and 4 bases from J; junction bases left unmatched: 2. The CDR3 consists of 13 residues. Germline V gene sequence: CDR1 SQVTM, CDR2 ANQGSEA.

The gene calls are TRBV25-1 and TRBJ2-3, with a weak D call TRBD2 (6 bases). The germline gives CDR1 MGHDK, CDR2 SYGVNS. The CDR3 covers 13 residues. V was trimmed by 8 bases and J by 2 bases, leaving 11 bases between them. The CDR3: CASVPGVTDTQYF. DNA for the CDR3: TGTGCCAGCGTTCCGGGAGTCACAGATACGCAGTATTTT.

This clonotype was seen many times. This chain connects TRBV29-1 to TRBJ1-5; perhaps TRBD1 as D (5 bases). Germline values: CDR1 SQVTM, CDR2 ANQGSEA. This CDR3 has 13 amino acids. V lost 1 base and J 1 base, leaving 5 bases between the germline ends. CDR3 sequence reads: CSVEAGSNQPQHF. CDR3 nucleotides: TGCAGCGTTGAAGCAGGGAGCAATCAGCCCCAGCATTTT.

The V call is TRBV18, the J call TRBJ2-5; D remains ambiguous. The V gene's germline CDR1 is KGHSH and CDR2 LQKENI. Trimming cost V 0 bases and J 14 bases, with 13 bases left between them. This CDR3 is built from 12 residues. CDR3 sequence: CASSPPRAVLYF. CDR3 in DNA: TGTGCCAGCTCACCACCTCGGGCAGTCCTTTACTTC.

The rearrangement joins TRBV10-3 to TRBJ2-1; D not resolved. Trimming removed 5 bases at V and 7 bases at J, with 12 bases between. The CDR3 runs 13 residues. The V gene's germline CDR1 is ENHRY and CDR2 SYGVKD. The CDR3 DNA reads as TGTGCCATCAGTTCTAATTCTGATAATGAGCAGTTCTTC. This gives the protein CAISSNSDNEQFF.

This clonotype was observed many times. The chain uses TRBV14 and TRBJ2-1; 8 bases match TRBD1. With 1 base clipped from V and 0 bases from J, the junction kept 8 bases outside the gene matches. The CDR3 sequence is 18 residues long. CDR1 is SGHDN, CDR2 FVKESK, per germline. The CDR3 is CASSQGYKDRDSYNEQFF. The CDR3 nucleotides read TGTGCCAGCAGCCAAGGCTATAAGGACAGGGACTCCTACAATGAGCAGTTCTTC.

There are many counts of this clonotype. The chain links TRBV4-2 to TRBJ2-7, with no clear D. CDR1 and CDR2 (germline): LGHNA, YNFKEQ. CDR3 size: 16 residues. The germline V and J ends were trimmed by 0 bases and 3 bases, with 15 bases remaining between them. CDR3 nucleotides: TGTGCCAGCAGCCAAGAAGAAGGCGTTCAGCGCTACGAGCAGTACTTC. It translates to CASSQEEGVQRYEQYF.

The table lists this clonotype with many counts. The chain uses TRBV20-1 and TRBJ2-1; the D is unclear. In germline, CDR1 is DFQATT, CDR2 SNEGSKA (reference sequence). The CDR3 runs to 14 residues. V lost 5 bases and J lost 5, with 16 bases in between. The CDR3 nucleotides are TGCAGTGCTCCCAACTCCCTTCGAAACAATGAGCAGTTCTTC. Translating gives CSAPNSLRNNEQFF.